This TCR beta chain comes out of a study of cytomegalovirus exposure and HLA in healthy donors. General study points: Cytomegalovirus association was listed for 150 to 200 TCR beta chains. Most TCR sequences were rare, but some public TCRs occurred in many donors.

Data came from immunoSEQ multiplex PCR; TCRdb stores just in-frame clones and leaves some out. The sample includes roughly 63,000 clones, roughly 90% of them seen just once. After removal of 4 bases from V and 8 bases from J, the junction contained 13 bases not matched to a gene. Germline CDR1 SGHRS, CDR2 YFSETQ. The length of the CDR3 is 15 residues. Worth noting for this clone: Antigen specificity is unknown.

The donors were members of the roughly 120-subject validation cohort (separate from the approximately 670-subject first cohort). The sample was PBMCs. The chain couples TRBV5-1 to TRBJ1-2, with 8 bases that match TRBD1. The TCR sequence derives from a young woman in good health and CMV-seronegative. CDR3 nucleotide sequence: TGCGCCAGCAGCCCCTGGACAGGGAAATCGGGGGGCTACACCTTC. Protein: CASSPWTGKSGGYTF.